The 30 T cell receptor beta chains below all came from one sample that was sequenced in a study of blood T cell repertoires in COVID-19. Only in-frame clones appear in the TCRdb table, and some are missing; sequencing was by immunoSEQ multiplex PCR. The sample carries over 45,000 clones, approximately 83% recorded once. The sequenced sample consisted of peripheral blood. These receptors all stem from a man between 65 and 85 years old with acute or convalescent COVID-19.

J is TRBJ1-6 and V is TRBV15, with unresolved D. The ends were cut back, 0 bases at V and 0 bases at J, with 3 bases in the middle. The CDR3 covers 15 residues. CDR1 and CDR2 (germline): LNHNV, YYDKDF (reference sequence). CDR3 sequence (DNA): TGTGCCACCAGCAGAGAGAGCTCCTATAATTCACCCCTCCACTTT. It is translated as CATSRESSYNSPLHF.

The chain carries TRBV29-1 and TRBJ1-1; possible D gene TRBD1, 5 bases. CDR3 size: 13 residues. Per germline, CDR1 SQVTM and CDR2 ANQGSEA. Trimming stripped 6 bases from V and 3 bases from J, with 14 bases between. This chain's CDR3 is CSVETGVDTEAFF. CDR3 DNA: TGCAGCGTGGAAACGGGGGTTGACACTGAAGCTTTCTTT. Filled out from reference TRBV29-1 and TRBJ1-1, the complete variable domain reads SAVISQKPSRDICQRGTSLTIQCQVDSQVTMMFWYRQQPGQSLTLIATANQGSEATYESGFVIDKFPISRPNLTFSTLTVSNMSPEDSSIYLCSVETGVDTEAFFGQGTRLTVV.

The rearrangement links TRBV6-5 to TRBJ2-7; maybe TRBD1 (5 bases). The germline V and J ends were trimmed by 8 bases and 2 bases, with 10 bases remaining between them. CDR1 is MNHEY and CDR2 is SVGAGI in the germline V gene. This CDR3 contains 12 residues. CDR3 sequence: CASDSSPYEQYF. Written as DNA, the CDR3 is TGTGCCAGCGACAGTTCCCCCTACGAGCAGTACTTC.

This rearrangement joins TRBV9 to TRBJ1-2, with 8 bases that match TRBD1. The CDR3 has 15 amino acids. Trimming took 4 bases from V and 8 from J; bases not matched to a gene: 13. Germline CDR1 is SGDLS and CDR2 is YYNGEE. Here the CDR3 reads CASSQGQDGLRGYTF. CDR3 in DNA: TGTGCCAGCAGCCAGGGACAGGACGGGCTTCGGGGCTACACCTTC. The full variable domain, rest sourced from reference TRBV9 and TRBJ1-2, is DSGVTQTPKHLITATGQRVTLRCSPRSGDLSVYWYQQSLDQGLQFLIQYYNGEERAKGNILERFSAQQFPDLHSELNLSSLELGDSALYFCASSQGQDGLRGYTFGSGTRLTVV.

The V and J genes are TRBV15 and TRBJ1-2; D is perhaps TRBD1 (5 bases). Germline assignment: CDR1 LNHNV and CDR2 YYDKDF (reference sequence). The length of the CDR3 is 13 residues. The germline V and J ends were trimmed by 2 bases and 7 bases, with 11 bases remaining between them. CDR3: CATSRSRGSGYTF. The CDR3 DNA is TGTGCCACCAGCAGATCCCGGGGGTCTGGCTACACCTTC.

The V gene is TRBV11-2, the J gene TRBJ1-5; unclear D gene. The V gene's germline CDR1 is SGHAT and CDR2 FQNNGV. V was trimmed by 1 base and J by 7 bases, leaving 14 bases between them. The CDR3 consists of 15 residues. CDR3 nucleotides: TGTGCCAGCAGCTTAGGGGCGGGAGGTGGGCAGCCCCAGCATTTT. Translated, it gives CASSLGAGGGQPQHF.

As DNA, the CDR3 is TGTGCCTGGAGTGCCGGACAGGGGAATCAAGAGACCCAGTACTTC. The encoded protein is CAWSAGQGNQETQYF. The chain is built from TRBV30 and TRBJ2-5, with 9 bases matching TRBD1. Germline V gene sequence: CDR1 GTSNPN, CDR2 SVGIG (reference sequence). The CDR3 sequence is 15 residues long. Losses at the gene ends were 1 base for V and 2 bases for J; bases not matched to a gene: 5.

The chain employs TRBV27 and TRBJ2-3; the match to TRBD1 covers 7 bases. The CDR3 length is 14 residues. CDR1 and CDR2 (germline): MNHEY, SMNVEV (reference sequence). Unmatched junction bases numbered 4, after V lost 3 bases and J lost 4 bases. DNA of the CDR3: TGTGCCAGCAGTTTCGACAGGGTTTCAGATACGCAGTATTTT. Translating gives CASSFDRVSDTQYF.

The J gene is TRBJ2-1, the V gene TRBV11-2, with 10 bases aligning to TRBD2. V was clipped by 5 bases and J by 7 bases; unmatched bases: 14. The CDR3 contains 17 residues. Germline CDR1 is SGHAT and CDR2 is FQNNGV. The CDR3 DNA follows: TGTGCCAGCAGCCAGGGGTCTAGCGGGAGCATCAGGAATGAGCAGTTCTTC. Translating gives CASSQGSSGSIRNEQFF.

This rearrangement joins TRBV19 to TRBJ2-2; 10 nucleotides match TRBD2. V shed 5 bases and J 6 bases; nucleotides not matched to a gene: 6. From germline, CDR1 is LNHDA and CDR2 SQIVND (reference sequence). The CDR3 has 15 residues. The CDR3 sequence: CASSSRGLAPGELFF. CDR3 sequence (DNA): TGTGCCAGTAGTTCGCGGGGACTAGCGCCCGGGGAGCTGTTTTTT.

The chain carries TRBV6-5 and TRBJ1-5, with 11 bases matching TRBD1. The CDR3 spans 15 residues. J was trimmed by 4 bases and V by 6 bases; bases with no gene match: 5. Germline-derived CDR1 and CDR2 are MNHEY and SVGAGI. The CDR3 coding sequence is TGTGCCAGCAGATCCGGGACAGGGGGTAATCAGCCCCAGCATTTT. Encoded protein: CASRSGTGGNQPQHF.

This chain uses TRBV7-9 with TRBJ1-2; the D gene is possibly TRBD1 (6 bases). The germline CDR1 and CDR2 sequences are SEHNR and FQNEAQ (reference sequence). CDR3 length: 15 residues. V lost 1 base to trimming and J lost 4 bases, with 13 bases between them. The CDR3: CASSLGSTGLYGYTF. The CDR3 DNA follows: TGTGCCAGCAGCTTAGGGTCTACAGGGCTCTATGGCTACACCTTC. Together with reference TRBV7-9 and TRBJ1-2, the CDR3 gives the full variable domain: DTGVSQNPRHKITKRGQNVTFRCDPISEHNRLYWYRQTLGQGPEFLTYFQNEAQLEKSRLLSDRFSAERPKGSFSTLEIQRTEQGDSAMYLCASSLGSTGLYGYTFGSGTRLTVV.

This clone was detected once. This rearrangement joins TRBV19 to TRBJ1-4, with a weak D call TRBD1 (5 bases). CDR3 length equals 14 residues. Germline CDR1 and CDR2: LNHDA and SQIVND (reference sequence). Trimming removed 5 bases at V and 1 base at J, with 8 bases between. The CDR3 DNA sequence: TGTGCCAGTAGTCACGGGGGAACTAATGAAAAACTGTTTTTT. Protein sequence: CASSHGGTNEKLFF. The full variable domain, completed using reference TRBV19 and TRBJ1-4, is DGGITQSPKYLFRKEGQNVTLSCEQNLNHDAMYWYRQDPGQGLRLIYYSQIVNDFQKGDIAEGYSVSREKKESFPLTVTSAQKNPTAFYLCASSHGGTNEKLFFGSGTQLSVL.

V gene TRBV7-2 combines with J gene TRBJ2-5; possible D gene TRBD1, 6 bases. Looked up from germline, CDR1 is SGHTA and CDR2 is FQGNSA. The CDR3 contains 15 residues. Between the trimmed V and J ends, which lost 1 base and 1 base, there was a span of 10 bases. The DNA for the CDR3 is TGTGCCAGCAGCTTAGGGGGGCTTGGCCAAGAGACCCAGTACTTC. This codes for CASSLGGLGQETQYF. Full variable domain (outside the CDR3, taken from reference TRBV7-2 and TRBJ2-5): GAGVSQSPSNKVTEKGKDVELRCDPISGHTALYWYRQSLGQGLEFLIYFQGNSAPDKSGLPSDRFSAERTGGSVSTLTIQRTQQEDSAVYLCASSLGGLGQETQYFGPGTRLLVL.

The chain joins TRBV6-5 to TRBJ2-7; D uncertain. The V and J ends lost 8 bases and 0 bases respectively, with 17 bases between them. Germline V lookup: CDR1 MNHEY, CDR2 SVGAGI. The CDR3 runs 15 residues. This CDR3 is CASSEGGAPSYEQYF. The CDR3 DNA is TGTGCCAGCTCCGAAGGTGGAGCGCCCTCCTACGAGCAGTACTTC.

The chain links TRBV7-2 to TRBJ1-1; no firm D call. Deletions cut 6 bases from V and 0 bases from J, with 14 bases between. Germline V gives CDR1 SGHTA, CDR2 FQGNSA. This CDR3 comprises 15 residues. CDR3 loop: CASSRVRGMNTEAFF. The CDR3 nucleotides read TGTGCCAGCAGTAGAGTGAGAGGCATGAACACTGAAGCTTTCTTT.

The chain is built from TRBV7-6 and TRBJ2-3; 7 bases are shared with TRBD2. The V gene's germline CDR1 is SGHVS and CDR2 FNYEAQ. The CDR3 sequence is 13 residues long. The V segment lost 5 bases and the J segment 3 bases; nucleotides outside the gene matches: 2. CDR3 loop: CASSGGGTDTQYF. For the CDR3, the DNA is TGTGCCAGCAGCGGGGGGGGGACAGATACGCAGTATTTT.

V usage is TRBV12-1 and J usage is TRBJ1-3; the DNA was not used to check the table's D call, TRBD1. TRBV12-1 is flagged as a pseudogene. The length of the CDR3 is 15 residues. CDR3 sequence (DNA): TGTGCCAGCAGCTTTACAGGGCCCTCTGGAAACACCATATATTTT. The encoded protein is CASSFTGPSGNTIYF.

The V gene is TRBV10-3, the J gene TRBJ1-1, with TRBD1 identical over 9 bases. V shed 0 bases and J 5 bases; nucleotides not matched to a gene: 7. Germline V gene lookup returns CDR1 ENHRY and CDR2 SYGVKD. The CDR3 is 16 amino acids. The CDR3 reads CAISESTGGGSTEAFF. The CDR3 DNA is TGTGCCATCAGTGAGTCGACAGGGGGGGGATCGACTGAAGCTTTCTTT.

The chain joins TRBV5-6 to TRBJ1-1, with TRBD1 matching over 7 bases. The CDR3 consists of 15 residues. The ends lost 1 base at V and 6 bases at J; junction bases unmatched: 9. CDR1 and CDR2 (germline): SGHDT, YYEEEE. CDR3 in DNA: TGTGCCAGCAGCTTGTTTAGAGGGGGCTTGGCTGAAGCTTTCTTT. Amino acids: CASSLFRGGLAEAFF. The variable domain in full, with the rest retrieved from reference TRBV5-6 and TRBJ1-1, is DAGVTQSPTHLIKTRGQQVTLRCSPKSGHDTVSWYQQALGQGPQFIFQYYEEEERQRGNFPDRFSGHQFPNYSSELNVNALLLGDSALYLCASSLFRGGLAEAFFGQGTRLTVV.

CDR3 nucleotide sequence: TGCGCCAGCAGTGAAGGAGGAGGTACGGGCGTCCAAGAGACCCAGTACTTC. Encoded protein: CASSEGGGTGVQETQYF. V and J are TRBV10-1 and TRBJ2-5; D perhaps matches TRBD2 (5 bases). V lost 3 bases and J lost 1, with 18 bases in between. This CDR3 is built from 17 residues. The germline V gene encodes CDR1 WNHNN and CDR2 SYGVQD (reference sequence).

V is TRBV4-2 and J is TRBJ1-1, with 7 bases matching TRBD1. Trimming took 2 bases from V and 7 from J; bases not matched to a gene: 10. The CDR3 consists of 15 residues. The germline V gene encodes CDR1 LGHNA and CDR2 YNFKEQ. CDR3 in amino acids: CASSQITGTESEAFF. The DNA of the CDR3 is TGTGCCAGCAGCCAAATTACCGGGACAGAAAGTGAAGCTTTCTTT.

The chain recombines TRBV11-3 with TRBJ2-1; no definite D call. This CDR3 contains 12 residues. Trimming took 6 bases from V and 5 from J, leaving 8 bases between them. Germline CDR1 and CDR2: SGHNT and YENEEA. CDR3 DNA sequence: TGTGCCAGCAGTAATATTAACAATGAGCAGTTCTTC. It specifies CASSNINNEQFF.

This chain connects TRBV6-2 or TRBV6-3 to TRBJ2-5; D gene unclear. Trimming stripped 2 bases from V and 9 bases from J, with 10 bases between. This CDR3 region has 12 residues. Germline CDR1 reads MNHEY; CDR2 reads SVGEGT. Here the CDR3 reads CASSYGRLAQYF. CDR3 DNA: TGTGCCAGCAGTTACGGGCGATTGGCCCAGTACTTC.

This clone came up a few times. This chain connects TRBV11-2 to TRBJ1-1; no definite D call. The ends were cut back, 1 base at V and 1 base at J, with 7 bases in the middle. From germline, CDR1 is SGHAT and CDR2 FQNNGV. The CDR3 sequence is 14 residues long. The CDR3 nucleotides read TGTGCCAGCAGCTTAGGGTTCAGGAACACTGAAGCTTTCTTT. This gives the protein CASSLGFRNTEAFF.

The chain combines TRBV4-1 with TRBJ2-1; 9 bases match TRBD2. V lost 1 base, J lost 8 bases, and 12 bases stayed unmatched. CDR3 size: 17 residues. Germline V gene data show CDR1 as MGHRA and CDR2 as YSYEKL. The CDR3 DNA reads TGCGCCAGCAGCCAAGTTGAACTAGCGGGTATTGGGGATGAGCAGTTCTTC. Residues: CASSQVELAGIGDEQFF.

In regard to this clone: This same CDR3 is encoded by further DNA sequences in the sample. CDR3 region: CASSLRGIYGYTF. DNA for the CDR3: TGTGCCAGCAGTTTAAGAGGGATCTATGGCTACACCTTC. This chain links TRBV27 with TRBJ1-2; D unclear. Germline V gene lookup returns CDR1 MNHEY and CDR2 SMNVEV (reference sequence). Between the trimmed V and J ends, which lost 2 bases and 4 bases, there was a span of 8 bases. This CDR3 has 13 amino acids.

The chain joins TRBV5-1 to TRBJ1-2, with TRBD1 as a possible D gene (5 bases). The V gene's germline CDR1 is SGHRS and CDR2 YFSETQ. V was pared by 0 bases and J by 5 bases, with 17 bases between. This CDR3 is built from 16 residues. The CDR3 protein is CASSLEGAPDQYGYTF. CDR3 nucleotide sequence: TGCGCCAGCAGCTTGGAAGGGGCCCCTGATCAGTATGGCTACACCTTC.

The rearrangement joins TRBV28 to TRBJ1-5; unclear D gene. This CDR3 spans 16 amino acids. Trimming removed 1 base from V and 4 bases from J, with 14 bases in between. The germline CDR1 and CDR2 sequences are MDHEN and SYDVKM. Here the CDR3 reads CASSLLGGTTNQPQHF. The DNA of the CDR3 is TGTGCCAGCAGTTTATTGGGAGGCACCACTAATCAGCCCCAGCATTTT.

The chain combines TRBV29-1 with TRBJ1-2; 7 bases align to TRBD1. This CDR3 contains 10 residues. V shed 6 bases and J 6 bases; nucleotides not matched to a gene: 1. Germline V CDR1 and CDR2: SQVTM, ANQGSEA. The CDR3 region is CSVDRNGYTF. The CDR3 DNA reads as TGCAGCGTGGACAGGAATGGCTACACCTTC.